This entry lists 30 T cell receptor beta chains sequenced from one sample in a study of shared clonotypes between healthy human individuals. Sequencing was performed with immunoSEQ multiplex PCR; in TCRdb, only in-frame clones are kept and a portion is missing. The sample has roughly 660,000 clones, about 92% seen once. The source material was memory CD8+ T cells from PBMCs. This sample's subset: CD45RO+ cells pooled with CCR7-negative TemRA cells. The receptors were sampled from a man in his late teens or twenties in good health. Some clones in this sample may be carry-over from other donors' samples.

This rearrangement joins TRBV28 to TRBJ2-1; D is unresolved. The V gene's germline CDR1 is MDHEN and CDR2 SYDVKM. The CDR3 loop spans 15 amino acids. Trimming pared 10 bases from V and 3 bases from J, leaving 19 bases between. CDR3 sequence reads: CAIHAAAEDYNEQFF. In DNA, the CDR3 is TGTGCCATCCACGCAGCTGCCGAGGACTACAATGAGCAGTTCTTC.

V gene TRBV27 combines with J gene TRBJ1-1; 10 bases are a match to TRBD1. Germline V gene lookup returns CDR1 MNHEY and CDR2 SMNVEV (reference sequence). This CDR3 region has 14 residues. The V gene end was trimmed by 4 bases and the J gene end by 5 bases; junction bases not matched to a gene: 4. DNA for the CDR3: TGTGCCAGCAGTTGGGACAGGGGATCTACTGAAGCTTTCTTT. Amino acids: CASSWDRGSTEAFF.

The CDR3 here is CASSSPREGTSTDTQYF. The CDR3 DNA reads TGTGCCAGCAGTTCCCCGCGGGAGGGGACTAGCACAGATACGCAGTATTTT. The rearrangement uses TRBV28 and TRBJ2-3; 9 bases agree with TRBD2. This CDR3 is built from 17 residues. V lost 4 bases, J lost 0 bases, and 8 bases stayed unmatched. Germline V gene sequence: CDR1 MDHEN, CDR2 SYDVKM.

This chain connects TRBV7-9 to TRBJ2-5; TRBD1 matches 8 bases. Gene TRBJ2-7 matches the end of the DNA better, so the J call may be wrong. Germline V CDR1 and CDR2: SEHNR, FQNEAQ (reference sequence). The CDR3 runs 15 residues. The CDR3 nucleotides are TGTGCCAGCAGCGCGCTTGGACAGGGAGCCTACGAGCAGTACTTC. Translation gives CASSALGQGAYEQYF.

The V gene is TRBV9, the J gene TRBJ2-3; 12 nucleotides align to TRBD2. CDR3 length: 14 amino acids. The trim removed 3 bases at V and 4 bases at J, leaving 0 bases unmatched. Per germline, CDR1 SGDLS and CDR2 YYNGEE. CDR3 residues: CASSASGRADTQYF. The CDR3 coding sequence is TGTGCCAGCAGCGCTAGCGGGAGGGCAGATACGCAGTATTTT.

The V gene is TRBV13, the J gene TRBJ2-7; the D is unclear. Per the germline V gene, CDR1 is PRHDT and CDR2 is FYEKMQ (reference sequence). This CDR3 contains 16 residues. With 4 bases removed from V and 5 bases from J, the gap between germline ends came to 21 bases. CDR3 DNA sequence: TGTGCCAGCAGCTCGCGGTTGTATACCCAGTTCGACGAGCAGTACTTC. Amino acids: CASSSRLYTQFDEQYF.

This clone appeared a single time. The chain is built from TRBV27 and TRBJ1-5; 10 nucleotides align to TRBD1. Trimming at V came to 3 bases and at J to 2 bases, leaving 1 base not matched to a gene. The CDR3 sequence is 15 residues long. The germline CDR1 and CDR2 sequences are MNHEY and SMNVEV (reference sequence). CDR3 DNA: TGTGCCAGCAGTTTCGGGACAGGGGGCAATCAGCCCCAGCATTTT. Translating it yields CASSFGTGGNQPQHF.

CDR3 region: CASSVGVGHLFF. The CDR3 DNA sequence: TGTGCCAGCAGCGTAGGAGTGGGACATCTGTTCTTC. The chain employs TRBV9 and TRBJ2-1, with D tentatively TRBD1 (6 bases). The V and J ends lost 0 bases and 15 bases respectively, with 13 bases between them. Germline V gene sequence: CDR1 SGDLS, CDR2 YYNGEE. This CDR3 is 12 amino acids long. The full variable domain, with the rest looked up from reference TRBV9 and TRBJ2-1, is DSGVTQTPKHLITATGQRVTLRCSPRSGDLSVYWYQQSLDQGLQFLIQYYNGEERAKGNILERFSAQQFPDLHSELNLSSLELGDSALYFCASSVGVGHLFFGPGTRLTVL.

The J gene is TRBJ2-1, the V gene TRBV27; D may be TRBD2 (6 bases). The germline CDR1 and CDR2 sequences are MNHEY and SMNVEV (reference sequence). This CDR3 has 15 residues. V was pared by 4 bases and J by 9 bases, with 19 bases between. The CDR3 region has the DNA TGTGCCAGCAGTTCCCCGAGACTAGTAGTCAGTGAGCAGTTCTTC. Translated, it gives CASSSPRLVVSEQFF.

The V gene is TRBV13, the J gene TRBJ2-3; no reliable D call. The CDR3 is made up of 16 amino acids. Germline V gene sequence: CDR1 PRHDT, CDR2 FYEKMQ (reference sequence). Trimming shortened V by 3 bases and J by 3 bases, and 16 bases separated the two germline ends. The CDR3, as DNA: TGTGCCAGCAGCTTTCCCTCCGGGCTCAGGACAGATACGCAGTATTTT. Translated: CASSFPSGLRTDTQYF.

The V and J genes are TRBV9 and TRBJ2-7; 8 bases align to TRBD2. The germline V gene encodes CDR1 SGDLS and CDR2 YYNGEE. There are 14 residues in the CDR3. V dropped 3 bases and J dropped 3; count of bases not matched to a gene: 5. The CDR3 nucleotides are TGTGCCAGCAGCGCCCGGGAGGGCCACTACGAGCAGTACTTC. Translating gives CASSAREGHYEQYF.

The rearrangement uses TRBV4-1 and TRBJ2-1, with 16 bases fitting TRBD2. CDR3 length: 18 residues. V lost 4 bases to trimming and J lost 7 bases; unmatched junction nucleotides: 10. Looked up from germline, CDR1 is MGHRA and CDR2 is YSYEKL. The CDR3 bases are TGCGCCAGCAGCCCAACGGGACTAGCGGGAGGGCCCGGTAATGAGCAGTTCTTC. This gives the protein CASSPTGLAGGPGNEQFF.

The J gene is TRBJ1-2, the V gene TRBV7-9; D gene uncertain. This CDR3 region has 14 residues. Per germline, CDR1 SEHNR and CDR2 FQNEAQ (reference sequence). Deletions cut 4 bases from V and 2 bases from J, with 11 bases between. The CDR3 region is CASSSVSWNYGYTF. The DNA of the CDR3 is TGTGCCAGCAGCTCGGTTAGTTGGAACTATGGCTACACCTTC.

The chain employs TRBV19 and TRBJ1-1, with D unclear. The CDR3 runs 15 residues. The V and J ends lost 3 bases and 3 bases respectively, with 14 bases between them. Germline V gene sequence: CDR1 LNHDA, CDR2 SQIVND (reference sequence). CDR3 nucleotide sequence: TGTGCCAGTAGTATTTCTGGTGACGGAGACACTGAAGCTTTCTTT. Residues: CASSISGDGDTEAFF.

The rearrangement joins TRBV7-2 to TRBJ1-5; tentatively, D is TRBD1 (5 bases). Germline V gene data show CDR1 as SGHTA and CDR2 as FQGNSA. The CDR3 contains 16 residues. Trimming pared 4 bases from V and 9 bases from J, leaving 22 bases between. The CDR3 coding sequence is TGTGCCAGCAGCTCTTCCTATCTACCGACAGTAGGGCCCCAGCATTTT. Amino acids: CASSSSYLPTVGPQHF.

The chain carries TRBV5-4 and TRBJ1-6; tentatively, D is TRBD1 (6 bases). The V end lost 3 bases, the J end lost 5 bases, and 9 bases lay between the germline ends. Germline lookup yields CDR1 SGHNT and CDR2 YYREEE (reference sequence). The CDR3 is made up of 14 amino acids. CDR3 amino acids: CASSYDRNNSPLHF. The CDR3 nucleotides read TGTGCCAGCAGCTACGACAGGAATAATTCACCCCTCCACTTT.

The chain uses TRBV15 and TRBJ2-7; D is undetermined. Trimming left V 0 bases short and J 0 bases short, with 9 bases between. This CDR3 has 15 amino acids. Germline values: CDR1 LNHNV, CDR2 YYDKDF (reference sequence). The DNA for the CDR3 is TGTGCCACCAGCAGAGATAGCCTAGTCTCCTACGAGCAGTACTTC. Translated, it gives CATSRDSLVSYEQYF.

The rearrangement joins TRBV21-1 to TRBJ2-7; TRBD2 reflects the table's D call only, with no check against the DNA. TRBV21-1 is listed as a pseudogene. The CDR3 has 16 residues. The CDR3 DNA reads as TGTGCCAGCAGCGAAAGATATGGCGGAGGCTCCTACGAGCAGTACTTC. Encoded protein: CASSERYGGGSYEQYF.

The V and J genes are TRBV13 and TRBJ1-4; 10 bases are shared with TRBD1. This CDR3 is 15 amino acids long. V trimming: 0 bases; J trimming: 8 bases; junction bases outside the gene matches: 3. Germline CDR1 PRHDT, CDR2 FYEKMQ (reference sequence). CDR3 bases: TGTGCCAGCAGCTTAGGCGGGACAGGGGACGAAAAACTGTTTTTT. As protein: CASSLGGTGDEKLFF.

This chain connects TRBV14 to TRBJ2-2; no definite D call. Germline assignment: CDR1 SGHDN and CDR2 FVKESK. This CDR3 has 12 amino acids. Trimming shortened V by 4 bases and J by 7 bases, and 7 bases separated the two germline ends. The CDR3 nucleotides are TGTGCCAGCAGCCTGTCGGGCGGGGAGCTGTTTTTT. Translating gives CASSLSGGELFF.

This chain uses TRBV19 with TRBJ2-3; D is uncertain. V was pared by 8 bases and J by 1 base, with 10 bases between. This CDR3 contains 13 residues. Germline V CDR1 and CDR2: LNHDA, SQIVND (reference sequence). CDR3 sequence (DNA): TGTGCCAGTGGTTCACTGGGCACAGATACGCAGTATTTT. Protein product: CASGSLGTDTQYF.

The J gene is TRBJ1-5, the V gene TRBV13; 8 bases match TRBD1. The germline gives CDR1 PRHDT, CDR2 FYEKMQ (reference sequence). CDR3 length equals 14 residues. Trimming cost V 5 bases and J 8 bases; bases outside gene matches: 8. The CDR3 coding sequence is TGTGCCAGCAGCATCGGACAGGGCGTAGAGCCCCAGCATTTT. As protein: CASSIGQGVEPQHF.

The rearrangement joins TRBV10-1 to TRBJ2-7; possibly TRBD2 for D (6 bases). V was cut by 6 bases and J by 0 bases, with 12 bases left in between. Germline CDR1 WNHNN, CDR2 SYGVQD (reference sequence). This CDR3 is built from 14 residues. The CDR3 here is CASRTGTSSYEQYF. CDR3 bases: TGCGCCAGCAGGACCGGGACTTCCTCCTACGAGCAGTACTTC.

The CDR3 DNA follows: TGTGCCAGCAGCCAAGTAGCGGGAATGGGTGAGCAGTACTTC. Protein: CASSQVAGMGEQYF. The chain links TRBV14 to TRBJ2-7; 8 bases agree with TRBD2. This CDR3 comprises 14 residues. The junction had 6 bases not matched to a gene; V was cut back by 1 base and J by 7 bases. Germline V lookup: CDR1 SGHDN, CDR2 FVKESK.

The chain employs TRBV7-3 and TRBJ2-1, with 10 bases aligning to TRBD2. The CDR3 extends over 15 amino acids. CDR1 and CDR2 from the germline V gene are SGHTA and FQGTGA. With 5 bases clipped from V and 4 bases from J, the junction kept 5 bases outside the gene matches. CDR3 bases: TGTGCCAGCAGCCACGGTAGCGGGAGGTACAATGAGCAGTTCTTC. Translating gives CASSHGSGRYNEQFF.

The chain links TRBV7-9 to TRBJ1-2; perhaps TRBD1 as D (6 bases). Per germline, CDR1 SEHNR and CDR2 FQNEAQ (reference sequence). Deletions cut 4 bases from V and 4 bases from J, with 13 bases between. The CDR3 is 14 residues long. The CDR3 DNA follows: TGTGCCAGCAGCTCTCCTGGAGGGGGCTATGGCTACACCTTC. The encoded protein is CASSSPGGGYGYTF.

The CDR3 is CASSLGRRLPPQGSQYF. The CDR3 region has the DNA TGTGCCAGCAGCTTAGGCAGAAGGCTTCCCCCCCAAGGGTCCCAGTACTTC. The chain uses TRBV13 and TRBJ2-5; no definite D call. V was trimmed by 0 bases and J by 9 bases, leaving 23 bases between them. The CDR3 loop spans 17 amino acids. The germline V gene encodes CDR1 PRHDT and CDR2 FYEKMQ (reference sequence).

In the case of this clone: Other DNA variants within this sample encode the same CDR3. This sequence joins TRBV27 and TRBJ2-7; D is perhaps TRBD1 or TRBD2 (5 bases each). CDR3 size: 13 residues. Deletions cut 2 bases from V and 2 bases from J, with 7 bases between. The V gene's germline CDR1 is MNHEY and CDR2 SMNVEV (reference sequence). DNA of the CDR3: TGTGCCAGCAGTTTAGGGACGACCTACGAGCAGTACTTC. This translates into CASSLGTTYEQYF.

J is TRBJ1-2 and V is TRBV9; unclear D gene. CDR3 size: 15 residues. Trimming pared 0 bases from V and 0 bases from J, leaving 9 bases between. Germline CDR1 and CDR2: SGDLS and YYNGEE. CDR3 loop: CASSVGPSANYGYTF. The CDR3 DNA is TGTGCCAGCAGCGTAGGGCCCTCAGCTAACTATGGCTACACCTTC.

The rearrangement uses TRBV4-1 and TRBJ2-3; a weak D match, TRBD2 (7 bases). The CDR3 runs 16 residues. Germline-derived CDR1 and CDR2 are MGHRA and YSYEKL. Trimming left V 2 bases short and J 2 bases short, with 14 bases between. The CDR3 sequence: CASSQLGGLLTDTQYF. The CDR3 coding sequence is TGCGCCAGCAGCCAATTGGGGGGGCTCCTCACAGATACGCAGTATTTT.